This T cell receptor beta chain was sequenced in a study of T cell changes during pregnancy in multiple sclerosis. The CDR3 contains 18 residues. V lost 3 bases, J lost 5 bases, and 25 bases lay in between. The germline V gene encodes CDR1 MDHEN and CDR2 SYDVKM. Libraries were prepared by immunoSEQ multiplex PCR; TCRdb keeps only in-frame clonotypes and omits some of them. The data contain approximately 30,000 clones, roughly 87% of them seen just once; the ten biggest clones take up about 8%. The material was CD8+ T cells from peripheral blood mononuclear cells, obtained before pregnancy. This TCR derives from a female donor with multiple sclerosis, enrolled in a pregnancy study. The chain combines TRBV28 with TRBJ1-2, with D perhaps TRBD1 (5 bases). The CDR3 loop is CASSFDWGPSGGKYGYTF. DNA of the CDR3: TGTGCCAGCAGTTTTGATTGGGGCCCCTCGGGGGGGAAATATGGCTACACCTTC.